This is a list of T cell receptor beta chains from one sample in a study of T cells in Graves' hyperthyroidism and ophthalmopathy. TCRdb re-derived calls from the multiplex PCR reads in MiXCR, one entry per CDR3 protein. The table shows a few hundred thousand distinct CDR3 sequences, with about 16% occurring only once. The sample consisted of blood. Every receptor here comes from a woman in her twenties or thirties with Graves' hyperthyroidism. Each CDR3 is given with its conserved first and last residue. D genes are given only for firm matches. Not all rows give a size; the values are once, few, many and, for expanded clones, a class.

d_gene	len	v_gene	abundance	j_gene	CDR3aa	CDR3nt
.	11	TRBV11-2	few	TRBJ2-1	CASSLAVQQFF	TGTGCCAGCAGCTTAGCTGTGCAGCAGTTCTTC
.	13	TRBV14	.	TRBJ2-5	CASSRLAQETQHF	TGTGCCAGCAGCCGGTTAGCCCAAGAGACCCAGCACTTC
TRBD1	17	TRBV11-2	many	TRBJ2-1	CASSIPGQGPPYNEQFF	TGTGCCAGCAGCATCCCGGGACAGGGCCCTCCCTACAATGAGCAGTTCTTC
TRBD1	17	TRBV5-1	few	TRBJ1-5	CASSLGAEGQSNQPQHF	TGCGCCAGCAGCTTGGGAGCGGAGGGACAGAGCAATCAGCCCCAGCATTTT
TRBD2	18	TRBV28	many	TRBJ2-1	CASSLWASGSWSYNEQFF	TGTGCCAGCAGTTTATGGGCTAGCGGGAGTTGGTCCTACAATGAGCAGTTCTTC
.	13	TRBV28	many	TRBJ2-5	CASSLVNQETQYF	TGTGCCAGCAGTTTGGTCAACCAAGAGACCCAGTACTTC
TRBD1	17	TRBV7-9	.	TRBJ1-2	CASSPGTGTGINYGYTF	TGTGCCAGCAGCCCTGGCACCGGGACAGGGATTAACTATGGCTACACCTTC
TRBD1	17	TRBV29-1	.	TRBJ2-6	CSVEDLAGGAGANVLTF	TGCAGCGTTGAAGATCTGGCAGGGGGCGCTGGGGCCAACGTCCTGACTTTC
.	13	TRBV7-2	few	TRBJ1-4	CASSLGVDEKLFF	TGTGCCAGCAGCTTAGGTGTGGATGAAAAACTGTTTTTT
TRBD2	16	TRBV5-1	few	TRBJ2-5	CASSLGTSGNQETQYF	TGCGCCAGCAGCTTGGGGACTAGCGGTAACCAAGAGACCCAGTACTTC
.	19	TRBV9	.	TRBJ2-2	CASSVAIIDGGGYTGELFF	TGTGCCAGCAGCGTAGCCATTATCGACGGGGGTGGGTACACCGGGGAGCTGTTTTTT
TRBD2	19	TRBV19	few	TRBJ2-3	CASSMPSGRAGHTGDTQYF	TGTGCCAGTAGTATGCCCAGCGGGAGGGCCGGTCACACAGGAGATACGCAGTATTTT
TRBD2	16	TRBV11-3	many	TRBJ2-1	CASSLGSSGYYNEQFF	TGTGCCAGCAGCTTAGGGTCTAGCGGGTACTACAATGAGCAGTTCTTC
.	19	TRBV28	many	TRBJ2-1	CASSLATTTGRSSYNEQFF	TGTGCCAGCAGTTTAGCCACAACTACCGGCCGAAGCTCCTACAATGAGCAGTTCTTC
.	14	TRBV2	many	TRBJ1-2	CASSESRLGYGYTF	TGTGCCAGCAGTGAATCCCGACTGGGGTATGGCTACACCTTC
TRBD1	15	TRBV6-1	.	TRBJ2-7	CASSERQGPIYEQYF	TGTGCCAGCAGTGAAAGACAGGGCCCTATATACGAGCAGTACTTC
TRBD1	14	TRBV5-1	many	TRBJ2-7	CASSPDRGWSEQYF	TGCGCCAGCAGCCCCGACAGGGGATGGAGCGAGCAGTACTTC
.	12	TRBV2	many	TRBJ1-2	CASSELYGGYTF	TGTGCCAGCAGTGAACTTTATGGTGGCTACACCTTC
TRBD2	17	TRBV5-6	many	TRBJ2-7	CASSFGGLAGSSYEQYF	TGTGCCAGCAGCTTTGGAGGTCTAGCGGGATCGTCCTACGAGCAGTACTTC
TRBD1	14	TRBV4-1	.	TRBJ2-7	CASSRGQGNWEQYF	TGCGCCAGCAGCCGGGGACAGGGGAATTGGGAGCAGTACTTC
.	15	TRBV5-1	.	TRBJ2-7	CASSLAEKFGTRQYF	TGCGCCAGCAGCTTGGCCGAGAAATTTGGGACACGGCAGTACTTC
.	15	TRBV19	.	TRBJ2-1	CASSITAVFYNEQFF	TGTGCCAGTAGTATCACGGCAGTTTTCTACAATGAGCAGTTCTTC
.	14	TRBV7-9	many	TRBJ2-3	CASSLEAGGDTQYF	TGTGCCAGCAGCTTAGAGGCAGGCGGAGATACGCAGTATTTT
.	16	TRBV4-1	many	TRBJ2-7	CASSQDLTGRAYEQYF	TGCGCCAGCAGCCAAGATCTGACAGGTAGGGCCTACGAGCAGTACTTC
.	15	TRBV10-3	.	TRBJ1-5	CAISESMQGDQPQHF	TGTGCCATCAGTGAGTCCATGCAGGGCGATCAGCCCCAGCATTTT
.	15	TRBV18	many	TRBJ2-4	CASSYTVGVGNIQYF	TGTGCCAGCTCGTACACCGTTGGGGTTGGAAACATTCAGTACTTC
TRBD2	14	TRBV18	many	TRBJ2-1	CASSPRLADNEQFF	TGTGCCAGCTCACCACGTCTAGCGGACAATGAGCAGTTCTTC
.	13	TRBV28	many	TRBJ1-1	CASRMTVNTEAFF	TGTGCCAGCAGGATGACAGTGAACACTGAAGCTTTCTTT
TRBD2	16	TRBV7-9	.	TRBJ2-1	CASSPFGPGGNNEQFF	TGTGCCAGCAGCCCCTTCGGTCCGGGAGGAAATAATGAGCAGTTCTTC